The 22 T cell receptor beta chains given below trace back to one sample, sequenced in a study of T cells in Graves' hyperthyroidism and ophthalmopathy. What was amplified from RNA transcripts were TCR beta CDR3 regions. The primer set for the first-round RT-PCR of the TCR CDR3 was HTBI. From the multiplex PCR reads, TCRdb called clonotypes with MiXCR, one entry per CDR3 protein. The sample has 360,000 or so distinct CDR3 sequences; approximately 19% are singletons. Sequencing used blood. All receptors derive from a woman between 18 and 30 years old with Graves' hyperthyroidism.

The rearrangement links TRBV28 to TRBJ2-5; D tentatively reads TRBD1 or TRBD2 (5 bases each). Trimming pared 3 bases from V and 10 bases from J, leaving 12 bases between. The CDR3 has 12 amino acids. Germline loops: CDR1 MDHEN, CDR2 SYDVKM. Written as DNA, the CDR3 is TGTGCCAGCAGTTTGGGGGTACCTGGCCAGTACTTC. Encoded protein: CASSLGVPGQYF.

The table lists this clonotype with many counts. This chain links TRBV20-1 with TRBJ1-1; TRBD1 aligns across 8 bases. V dropped 6 bases and J dropped 4; count of bases not matched to a gene: 10. CDR1 and CDR2 from the germline V gene are DFQATT and SNEGSKA (reference sequence). The CDR3 consists of 14 residues. CDR3 sequence reads: CSAATGGGFTEAFF. CDR3 sequence (DNA): TGCAGTGCCGCTACAGGGGGAGGTTTCACTGAAGCTTTCTTT.

This rearrangement joins TRBV20-1 to TRBJ2-1, with TRBD1 matching 8 bases. Trimming took 1 base from V and 7 from J; bases not matched to a gene: 12. This CDR3 has 16 residues. CDR1 and CDR2 (germline): DFQATT, SNEGSKA (reference sequence). The CDR3 protein is CSARGSGQGARNEQFF. As DNA, the CDR3 is TGCAGTGCTAGAGGGTCAGGGCAGGGGGCTAGAAATGAGCAGTTCTTC.

This clonotype was recorded a few times. The chain carries TRBV11-2 and TRBJ2-7; D could derive from TRBD1 or TRBD2 (5 bases each). The V end was cut by 5 bases, the J end by 4 bases, with 9 bases between. Per the germline V gene, CDR1 is SGHAT and CDR2 is FQNNGV. The CDR3 contains 12 residues. For the CDR3, the DNA is TGTGCCAGCAGCGGGTGGGGGTACGAGCAGTACTTC. Translating gives CASSGWGYEQYF.

This clonotype was counted many times. V gene TRBV6-1 combines with J gene TRBJ1-1, with D possibly matching TRBD1 (5 bases). Between the trimmed V and J ends, which lost 11 bases and 0 bases, there was a span of 16 bases. Germline V gene sequence: CDR1 MNHNS, CDR2 SASEGT. The CDR3 length is 14 residues. The CDR3 DNA reads TGTGCCTGCACCCCTGGGGGGATGAACACTGAAGCTTTCTTT. Protein: CACTPGGMNTEAFF.

On this clonotype: Just one base apart from a much larger clone, this may be a read error. CDR3: CATSDLNTGEGGYIF. Written as DNA, the CDR3 is TGTGCCACCAGTGATTTAAATACAGGGGAGGGTGGCTACATCTTC. This rearrangement joins TRBV24-1 to TRBJ1-2; 7 bases are shared with TRBD1. Germline V CDR1 and CDR2: KGHDR, SFDVKD. This CDR3 is 15 amino acids long.

This clonotype was observed many times. The chain joins TRBV7-3 to TRBJ2-2; 11 bases agree with TRBD2. Germline CDR1 is SGHTA and CDR2 is FQGTGA. Germline trimming cut 5 bases from V and 8 bases from J; bases unmatched to any gene: 4. This CDR3 is built from 14 residues. The CDR3 DNA reads TGTGCCAGCAGCAAATGGACTAGCGGGGGGGAGCTGTTTTTT. This encodes CASSKWTSGGELFF.

Concerning this clonotype itself: The conserved closing phenylalanine or tryptophan is absent in this CDR3, likely reflecting a read error. The DNA is left out, because the CDR3 cannot be placed on it with certainty; the CDR3 is given as TCRdb lists it. The CDR3 reads CASSRTGENMS. This chain connects TRBV2 to TRBJ1-2; the table's D gene call, TRBD1, was not cross checked with the DNA. Ends included, the CDR3 has 11 residues. Germline-derived CDR1 and CDR2 are SNHLY and FYNNEI.

This clonotype was detected ten times or more. This chain uses TRBV20-1 with TRBJ1-5, with D perhaps TRBD1 (5 bases). CDR1 is DFQATT, CDR2 SNEGSKA, per germline (reference sequence). V gave up 6 bases and J gave up 4 bases, with 19 bases separating them. The CDR3 consists of 15 residues. CDR3 in amino acids: CSASPTGPQNQPQHF. For the CDR3, the DNA is TGCAGTGCCAGCCCTACAGGACCTCAAAATCAGCCCCAGCATTTT.

At least ten counts were recorded for this clonotype. This chain connects TRBV10-3 to TRBJ1-3; no definite D call. Germline V gene sequence: CDR1 ENHRY, CDR2 SYGVKD. The CDR3 extends over 15 amino acids. V gave up 2 bases and J gave up 2 bases, with 10 bases separating them. The CDR3 nucleotides read TGTGCCATCAGTGAGATCGGGATAACTGGAAACACCATATATTTT. This encodes CAISEIGITGNTIYF.

This clonotype is judged medium-sized. The J gene is TRBJ1-2, the V gene TRBV7-2; 9 bases align to TRBD1. The CDR3 length is 14 residues. V lost 3 bases to trimming and J lost 6 bases; unmatched junction nucleotides: 5. Germline V gene sequence: CDR1 SGHTA, CDR2 FQGNSA. CDR3 nucleotides: TGTGCCAGCAGCTTGAGGGGACAGGGAGATGGCTACACCTTC. Translating gives CASSLRGQGDGYTF.

About this clonotype: A much larger clone differs from this one at a single base, so this may be a read error. This sequence joins TRBV5-5 and TRBJ2-2; a weak D match, TRBD2 (5 bases). Germline values: CDR1 SGHKS, CDR2 YYEKEE (reference sequence). V was clipped by 2 bases and J by 6 bases, with 8 bases between them. This CDR3 comprises 13 residues. The chain's CDR3 is CASSFIGAGELFF. CDR3 coding DNA: TGTGCCAGCAGCTTTATCGGGGCCGGGGAGCTGTTTTTT.

This clonotype showed up many times. V usage is TRBV7-9 and J usage is TRBJ2-7; unclear D gene. The CDR3 extends over 13 amino acids. V shed 8 bases and J shed 2 bases, with 13 bases lying between them. Looked up from germline, CDR1 is SEHNR and CDR2 is FQNEAQ (reference sequence). CDR3 amino acids: CASGLERTYEQYF. CDR3 nucleotides: TGTGCCAGCGGTTTAGAACGAACCTACGAGCAGTACTTC.

This clonotype was seen at least ten times. The final CDR3 position lacks the conserved phenylalanine or tryptophan, pointing to a likely read error. The chain employs TRBV20-1 and TRBJ1-1; weak D call: TRBD1 (5 bases). V was trimmed by 4 bases and J by 6 bases, leaving 15 bases between them. Germline values: CDR1 DFQATT, CDR2 SNEGSKA (reference sequence). This CDR3 spans 13 amino acids. The CDR3 nucleotides are TGCAGTGCTAAAAAGGCAGGGTGGGCTGAAGCTTTCCTT. Translating it yields CSAKKAGWAEAFL.

This clonotype was counted ten times or more. The rearrangement links TRBV7-3 to TRBJ1-1; D gene unclear. Germline values: CDR1 SGHTA, CDR2 FQGTGA. The CDR3 has 14 amino acids. V gave up 2 bases and J gave up 1 base, with 8 bases separating them. CDR3 DNA sequence: TGTGCCAGCAGCTTATATAAGGGGAACACTGAAGCTTTCTTT. It encodes CASSLYKGNTEAFF.

The sample holds many counts of this clonotype. The rearrangement uses TRBV12-5 and TRBJ1-1; no clear D gene. The CDR3 length is 12 residues. From germline, CDR1 is LGHNT and CDR2 FRNRAP. V lost 3 bases, J lost 7 bases, and 9 bases lay in between. The CDR3 nucleotides read TGTGCTAGTGGTTTAGTGGGGTATGAAGCTTTCTTT. Translating it yields CASGLVGYEAFF.

This clonotype was seen many times. The chain links TRBV5-1 to TRBJ1-1, with no clear D. Germline values: CDR1 SGHRS, CDR2 YFSETQ. The CDR3 is made up of 14 amino acids. V shed 0 bases and J shed 4 bases, with 10 bases lying between them. The CDR3 reads CASSLGEGGTEAFF. CDR3 coding DNA: TGCGCCAGCAGCTTGGGGGAGGGAGGCACTGAAGCTTTCTTT.

This clonotype was counted many times. The chain recombines TRBV6-5 with TRBJ1-5, with D unresolved. The V end lost 1 base, the J end lost 4 bases, and 11 bases lay between the germline ends. The CDR3 totals 15 residues. Germline CDR1 reads MNHEY; CDR2 reads SVGAGI. CDR3 nucleotide sequence: TGTGCCAGCAGTTACTTGGGCACCCTTAATCAGCCCCAGCATTTT. It specifies CASSYLGTLNQPQHF.

This clonotype was detected ten times or more. CDR3 sequence (DNA): TGTGCCAGCAGTTTTAGTAGTAGCGGGGCCTACGAGCAGTACTTC. This sequence encodes CASSFSSSGAYEQYF. The rearrangement uses TRBV27 and TRBJ2-7; TRBD2 matches 8 bases. V was clipped by 3 bases and J by 2 bases; unmatched bases: 6. The CDR3 runs to 15 residues. Per the germline V gene, CDR1 is MNHEY and CDR2 is SMNVEV (reference sequence).

This clonotype was counted many times. V is TRBV20-1 and J is TRBJ2-5, with TRBD1 matching over 9 bases. The CDR3 spans 14 residues. Per germline, CDR1 DFQATT and CDR2 SNEGSKA (reference sequence). Unmatched junction bases numbered 10, after V lost 6 bases and J lost 5 bases. CDR3 region: CSAELGTGIETQYF. As DNA, the CDR3 is TGCAGTGCCGAGCTAGGGACAGGGATCGAGACCCAGTACTTC.

This clonotype was seen at least ten times. The J gene is TRBJ1-2, the V gene TRBV10-2; tentative D call: TRBD1 (6 bases). Trimming took off 2 bases at V and 5 bases at J, with 12 bases between the two ends. The germline CDR1 and CDR2 sequences are WSHSY and SAAADI. The CDR3 totals 14 residues. The CDR3: CASSEGAGDYGYTF. DNA for the CDR3: TGCGCCAGCAGTGAGGGGGCAGGGGATTATGGCTACACCTTC.

This clonotype was seen repeatedly, ten times or more. The V gene is TRBV13, the J gene TRBJ1-5, with D possibly TRBD1 on 6 matching bases. Germline values: CDR1 PRHDT, CDR2 FYEKMQ (reference sequence). This CDR3 spans 20 amino acids. V was trimmed by 5 bases and J by 1 base, leaving 27 bases between them. The DNA of the CDR3 is TGTGCCAGCAGCAAAGGGAATACTCGGCAGGGGATTTGGAGCAATCAGCCCCAGCATTTT. Translation: CASSKGNTRQGIWSNQPQHF.